One TCR beta chain is described in this entry. What it binds is unknown. Germline and junction disagree at one end, which may indicate a read error. The record originates from a study of sequential checkpoint blockade in melanoma. Study context: Maintenance nivolumab came after either treatment sequence. TCRβ was sequenced from DNA of 75 to 95 pretreatment tumors. General study findings and limits: Tumor T-cell fraction and clonality correlated with PD-L1 and CD8+ counts. Rising tumor T-cell fraction and clonality meant about 30 times likelier benefit.

CDR1 and CDR2 from the germline V gene are SGHRS and YFSETQ. The CDR3 length is 14 residues. TCRdb's table, derived via immunoSEQ multiplex PCR, lists solely in-frame clones and lacks some. The data show tens of thousands of clones, roughly a third seen once. Treatment described: randomized to nivolumab then ipilimumab (arm A) or the reverse (arm B). The receptor was derived from a human donor with melanoma. Sequences were derived from tumor tissue (inferred from file names), sampled from a patient given nivolumab and ipilimumab in sequence. The genes are TRBV5-1 and TRBJ2-6; perhaps TRBD2 as D (6 bases). CDR3: CASSLAGVASVLTF. The CDR3 DNA sequence: TGCGCCAGCAGCTTGGCGGGGGTTGCCAGCGTCCTGACTTTC.